In this sample, the clone carrying this T cell receptor beta chain turned up once. Its antigen is undetermined. CDR3 length: 15 amino acids. CDR1 and CDR2 (germline): SGHRS, YFSETQ. V was pared by 1 base and J by 3 bases, with 11 bases between. This record comes from a study of cytomegalovirus exposure and HLA in healthy donors. Vbeta (60) and Jbeta (13) primers were used in the PCR. The protocol was immunoSEQ multiplex PCR, while the TCRdb copy is restricted to in-frame clones and leaves out a portion. The table lists about 170,000 clones, roughly 77% of them singletons, with 1% in the top ten. The study, taken as a whole, reports: For most TCR beta V segments, an earlier analysis put the productive rate at about 90% or about 30% of the time.

Sequencing input: PBMCs. The V gene is TRBV5-1, the J gene TRBJ1-5; D ambiguous. The receptor was isolated from a woman between 45 and 65 years old in good health and CMV-seropositive. CDR3 DNA sequence: TGCGCCAGCAGCTTGAACGGCGGGAACAATCAGCCCCAGCATTTT. The encoded protein is CASSLNGGNNQPQHF. Together with reference TRBV5-1 and TRBJ1-5, the CDR3 gives the full variable domain: KAGVTQTPRYLIKTRGQQVTLSCSPISGHRSVSWYQQTPGQGLQFLFEYFSETQRNKGNFPGRFSGRQFSNSRSEMNVSTLELGDSALYLCASSLNGGNNQPQHFGDGTRLSIL.